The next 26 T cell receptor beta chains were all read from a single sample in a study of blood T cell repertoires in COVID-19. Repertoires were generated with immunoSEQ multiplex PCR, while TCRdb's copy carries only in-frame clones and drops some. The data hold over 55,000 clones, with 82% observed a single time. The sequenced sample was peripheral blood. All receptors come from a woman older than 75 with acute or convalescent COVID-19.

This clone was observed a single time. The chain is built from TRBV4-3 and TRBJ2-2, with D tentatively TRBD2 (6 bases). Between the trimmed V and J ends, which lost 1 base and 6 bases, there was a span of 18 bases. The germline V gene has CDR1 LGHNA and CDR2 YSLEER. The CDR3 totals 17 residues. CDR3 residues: CASSQALAPLHAGELFF. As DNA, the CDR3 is TGCGCCAGCAGCCAAGCCCTAGCGCCCCTGCATGCCGGGGAGCTGTTTTTT.

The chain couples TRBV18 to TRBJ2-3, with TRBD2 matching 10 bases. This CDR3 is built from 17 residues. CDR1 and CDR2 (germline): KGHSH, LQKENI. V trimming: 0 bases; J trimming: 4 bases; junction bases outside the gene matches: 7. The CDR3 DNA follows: TGTGCCAGCTCACCACCGCGCCTAGCGGGAGCCGCAGATACGCAGTATTTT. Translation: CASSPPRLAGAADTQYF. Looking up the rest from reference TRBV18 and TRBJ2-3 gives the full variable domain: NAGVMQNPRHLVRRRGQEARLRCSPMKGHSHVYWYRQLPEEGLKFMVYLQKENIIDESGMPKERFSAEFPKEGPSILRIQQVVRGDSAAYFCASSPPRLAGAADTQYFGPGTRLTVL.

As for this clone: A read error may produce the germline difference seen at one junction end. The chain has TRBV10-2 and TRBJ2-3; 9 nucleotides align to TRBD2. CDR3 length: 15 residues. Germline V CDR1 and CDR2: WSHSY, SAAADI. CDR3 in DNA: TGCGCCAGCCGTGAAGGCGCGGGAGGGACAGATACGCAGTATTTT. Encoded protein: CASREGAGGTDTQYF.

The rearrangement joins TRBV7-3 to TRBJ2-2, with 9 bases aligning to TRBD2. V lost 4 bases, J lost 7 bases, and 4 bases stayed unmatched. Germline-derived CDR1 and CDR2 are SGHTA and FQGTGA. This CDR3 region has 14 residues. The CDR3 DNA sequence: TGTGCCAGCAGCTCGACTAGCGGCGGCGGGGAGCTGTTTTTT. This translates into CASSSTSGGGELFF.

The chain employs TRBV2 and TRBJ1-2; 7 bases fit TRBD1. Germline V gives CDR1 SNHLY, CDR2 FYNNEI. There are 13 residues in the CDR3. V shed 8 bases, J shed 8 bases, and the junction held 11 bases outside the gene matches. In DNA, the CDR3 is TGTGCCAGCCATGACCAGGGGGAAGGGGGCTACACCTTC. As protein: CASHDQGEGGYTF.

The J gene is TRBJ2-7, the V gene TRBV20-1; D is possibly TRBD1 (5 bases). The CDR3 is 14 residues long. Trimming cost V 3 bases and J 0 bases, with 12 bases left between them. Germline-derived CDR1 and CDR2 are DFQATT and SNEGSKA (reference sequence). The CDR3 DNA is TGCAGTGCTAGTTCGTACAGGAGCTCCTACGAGCAGTACTTC. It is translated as CSASSYRSSYEQYF.

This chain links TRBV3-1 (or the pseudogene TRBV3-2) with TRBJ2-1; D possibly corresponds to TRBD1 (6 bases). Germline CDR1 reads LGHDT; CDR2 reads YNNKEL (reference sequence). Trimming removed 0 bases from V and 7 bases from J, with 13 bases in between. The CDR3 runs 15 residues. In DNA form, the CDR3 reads TGTGCCAGCAGCCAAGAAGGGGGTAGTTGGAATGAGCAGTTCTTC. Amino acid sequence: CASSQEGGSWNEQFF.

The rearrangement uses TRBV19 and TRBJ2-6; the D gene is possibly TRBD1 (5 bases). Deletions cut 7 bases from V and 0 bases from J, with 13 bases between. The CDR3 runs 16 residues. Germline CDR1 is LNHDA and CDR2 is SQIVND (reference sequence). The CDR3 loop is CASNEDRVSGANVLTF. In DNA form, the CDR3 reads TGTGCCAGTAACGAAGACAGAGTCTCTGGGGCCAACGTCCTGACTTTC.

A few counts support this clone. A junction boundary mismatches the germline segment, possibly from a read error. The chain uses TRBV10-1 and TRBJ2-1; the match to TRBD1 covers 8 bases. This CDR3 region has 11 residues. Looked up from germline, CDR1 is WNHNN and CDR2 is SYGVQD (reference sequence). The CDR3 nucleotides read TGCGCCAGCAGTCCGAGAGGGACAGGACTCTTC. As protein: CASSPRGTGLF.

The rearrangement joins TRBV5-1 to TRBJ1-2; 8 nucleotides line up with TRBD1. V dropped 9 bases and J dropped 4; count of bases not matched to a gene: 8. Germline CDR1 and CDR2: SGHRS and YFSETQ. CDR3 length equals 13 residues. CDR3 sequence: CATQTGTGYGYTF. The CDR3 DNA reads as TGCGCCACCCAAACCGGGACAGGCTATGGCTACACCTTC.

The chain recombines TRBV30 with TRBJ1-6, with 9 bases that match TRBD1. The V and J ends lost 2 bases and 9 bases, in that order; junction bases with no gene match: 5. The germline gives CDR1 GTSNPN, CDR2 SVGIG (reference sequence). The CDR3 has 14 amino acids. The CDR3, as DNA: TGTGCCTGGAGTTATCTGGACAGGGGTTCACCCCTCCACTTT. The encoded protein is CAWSYLDRGSPLHF.

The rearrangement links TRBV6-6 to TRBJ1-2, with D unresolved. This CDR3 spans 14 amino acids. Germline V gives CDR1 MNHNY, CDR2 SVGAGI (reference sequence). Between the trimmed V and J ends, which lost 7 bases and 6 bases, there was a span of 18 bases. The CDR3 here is CASTPRGGANGYTF. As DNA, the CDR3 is TGTGCCAGCACCCCACGGGGAGGAGCAAATGGCTACACCTTC.

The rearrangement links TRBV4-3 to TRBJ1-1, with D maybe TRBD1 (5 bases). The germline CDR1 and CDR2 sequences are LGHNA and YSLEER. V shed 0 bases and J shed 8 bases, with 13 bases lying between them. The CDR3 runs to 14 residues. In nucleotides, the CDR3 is TGCGCCAGCAGCCAAGACGCCCAGGGATGGGAAGCTTTCTTT. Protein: CASSQDAQGWEAFF.

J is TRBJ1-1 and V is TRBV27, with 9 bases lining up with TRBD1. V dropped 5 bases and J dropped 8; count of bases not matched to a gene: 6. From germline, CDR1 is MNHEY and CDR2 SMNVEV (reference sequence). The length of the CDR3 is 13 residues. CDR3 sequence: CASSKTGGGEAFF. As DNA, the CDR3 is TGTGCCAGCAGTAAAACAGGGGGCGGCGAAGCTTTCTTT.

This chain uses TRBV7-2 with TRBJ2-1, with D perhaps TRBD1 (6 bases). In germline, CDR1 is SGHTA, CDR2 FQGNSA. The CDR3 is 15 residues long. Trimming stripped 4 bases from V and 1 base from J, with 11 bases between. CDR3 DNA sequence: TGTGCCAGCAGCTCACAGGGAAGTTCCTACAATGAGCAGTTCTTC. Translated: CASSSQGSSYNEQFF. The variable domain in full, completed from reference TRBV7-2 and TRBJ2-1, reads GAGVSQSPSNKVTEKGKDVELRCDPISGHTALYWYRQSLGQGLEFLIYFQGNSAPDKSGLPSDRFSAERTGGSVSTLTIQRTQQEDSAVYLCASSSQGSSYNEQFFGPGTRLTVL.

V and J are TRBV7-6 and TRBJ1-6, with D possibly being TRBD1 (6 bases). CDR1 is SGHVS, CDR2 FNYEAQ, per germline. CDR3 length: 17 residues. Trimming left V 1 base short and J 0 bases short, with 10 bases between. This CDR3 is CASSLGQASSYNSPLHF. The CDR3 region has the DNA TGTGCCAGCAGCTTAGGACAGGCGAGCTCCTATAATTCACCCCTCCACTTT.

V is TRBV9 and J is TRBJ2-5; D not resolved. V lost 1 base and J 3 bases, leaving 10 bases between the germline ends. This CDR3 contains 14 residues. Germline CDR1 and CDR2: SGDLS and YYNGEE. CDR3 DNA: TGTGCCAGCAGCGTAAATCTAGGCGAAGAGACCCAGTACTTC. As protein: CASSVNLGEETQYF.

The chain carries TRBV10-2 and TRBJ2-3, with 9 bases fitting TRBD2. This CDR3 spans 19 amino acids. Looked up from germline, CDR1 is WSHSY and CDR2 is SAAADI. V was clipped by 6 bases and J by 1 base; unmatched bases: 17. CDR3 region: CASSGLGPHSGSRTDTQYF. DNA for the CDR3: TGCGCCAGCAGCGGTCTTGGACCCCATAGCGGGAGCCGCACAGATACGCAGTATTTT.

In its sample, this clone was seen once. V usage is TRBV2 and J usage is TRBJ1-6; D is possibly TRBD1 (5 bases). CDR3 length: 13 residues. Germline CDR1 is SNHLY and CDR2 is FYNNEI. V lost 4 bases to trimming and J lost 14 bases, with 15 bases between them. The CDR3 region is CASSVRGIQALHF. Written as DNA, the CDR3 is TGTGCCAGCAGTGTTAGGGGAATTCAAGCCCTCCACTTT.

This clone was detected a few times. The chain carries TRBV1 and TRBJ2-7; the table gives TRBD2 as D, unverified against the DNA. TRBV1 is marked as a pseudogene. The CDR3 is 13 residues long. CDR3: CTSSQRGSYEQYF. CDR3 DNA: TGCACCAGCAGCCAACGGGGATCCTACGAGCAGTACTTC.

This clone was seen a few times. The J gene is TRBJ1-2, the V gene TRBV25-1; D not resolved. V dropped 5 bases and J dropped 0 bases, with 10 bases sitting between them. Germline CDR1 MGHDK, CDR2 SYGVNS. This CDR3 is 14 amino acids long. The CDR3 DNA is TGTGCCAGCAGTAACCGGGGTTCTAACTATGGCTACACCTTC. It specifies CASSNRGSNYGYTF.

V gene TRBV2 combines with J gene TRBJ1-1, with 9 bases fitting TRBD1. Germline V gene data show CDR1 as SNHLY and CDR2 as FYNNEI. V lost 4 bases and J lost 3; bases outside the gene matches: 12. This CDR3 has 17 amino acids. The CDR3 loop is CASSGGHRGRRDTEAFF. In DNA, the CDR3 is TGTGCCAGCAGTGGTGGGCACAGGGGGCGCAGGGACACTGAAGCTTTCTTT.

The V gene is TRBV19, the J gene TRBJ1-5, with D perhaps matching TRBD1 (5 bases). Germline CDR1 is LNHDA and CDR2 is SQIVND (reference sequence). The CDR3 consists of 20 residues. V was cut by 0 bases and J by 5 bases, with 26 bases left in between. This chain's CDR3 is CASSIDGAWKGDGSDQPQHF. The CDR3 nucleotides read TGTGCCAGTAGTATAGATGGGGCTTGGAAAGGAGATGGATCCGATCAGCCCCAGCATTTT.

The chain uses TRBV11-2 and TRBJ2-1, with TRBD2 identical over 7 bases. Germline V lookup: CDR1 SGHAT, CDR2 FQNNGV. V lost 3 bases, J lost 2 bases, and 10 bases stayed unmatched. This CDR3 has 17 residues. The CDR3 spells CASSFELTRGAYNEQFF. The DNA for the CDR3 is TGTGCCAGCAGCTTTGAACTTACCCGGGGGGCCTACAATGAGCAGTTCTTC.

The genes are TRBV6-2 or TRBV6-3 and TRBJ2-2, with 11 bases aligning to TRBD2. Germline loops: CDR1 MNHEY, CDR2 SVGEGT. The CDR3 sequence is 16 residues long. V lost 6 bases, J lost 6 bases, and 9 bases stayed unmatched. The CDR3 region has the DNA TGTGCCAGCAGCCGGCCACTAGCGGGAGTCCCCGGGGAGCTGTTTTTT. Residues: CASSRPLAGVPGELFF.

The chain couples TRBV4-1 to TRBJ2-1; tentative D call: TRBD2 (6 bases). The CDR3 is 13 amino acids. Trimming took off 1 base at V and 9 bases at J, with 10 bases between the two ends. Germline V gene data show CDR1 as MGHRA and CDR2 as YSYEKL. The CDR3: CASSQVGGPEQFF. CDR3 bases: TGCGCCAGCAGCCAAGTCGGGGGTCCTGAGCAGTTCTTC.